Each of the 5 T cell receptor beta chains below was sequenced from the same sample in a study of T cell responses to AZD1222 COVID-19 vaccine. Method: immunoSEQ multiplex PCR; TCRdb's copy keeps in-frame clones and lacks some. The table includes approximately 120,000 clones, approximately 85% detected once. The sample here was peripheral blood, taken on day 0 of MenACWY control vaccination. The receptors stem from an adult in good health.

The J gene is TRBJ1-4, the V gene TRBV19, with D perhaps matching TRBD1 (6 bases). V was shortened by 7 bases and J by 8 bases, with 17 bases between the two germline ends. The germline V gene has CDR1 LNHDA and CDR2 SQIVND (reference sequence). The CDR3 is made up of 14 amino acids. DNA for the CDR3: TGTGCCAGTAACCCACGGGACACTCAAGAAAAACTGTTTTTT. As protein: CASNPRDTQEKLFF. Full variable domain (rest looked up from reference TRBV19 and TRBJ1-4): DGGITQSPKYLFRKEGQNVTLSCEQNLNHDAMYWYRQDPGQGLRLIYYSQIVNDFQKGDIAEGYSVSREKKESFPLTVTSAQKNPTAFYLCASNPRDTQEKLFFGSGTQLSVL.

The CDR3 nucleotides are TGTGCCAGCAGCTGGGAGGCTAGCGGGGGGGCCGGCTACGAGCAGTACTTC. Amino acids: CASSWEASGGAGYEQYF. The chain uses TRBV5-4 and TRBJ2-7; TRBD2 matches 12 bases. The CDR3 totals 17 residues. V dropped 3 bases and J dropped 3; count of bases not matched to a gene: 10. In germline, CDR1 is SGHNT, CDR2 YYREEE (reference sequence).

V gene TRBV12-3 or TRBV12-4 combines with J gene TRBJ1-2; possibly TRBD1 for D (5 bases). The CDR3 is made up of 13 amino acids. The V end was cut by 5 bases, the J end by 5 bases, with 12 bases between. CDR3 amino acids: CASSLGGGYGYTF. The CDR3 DNA follows: TGTGCCAGCAGTCTAGGCGGGGGATATGGCTACACCTTC.

The V call is TRBV28, the J call TRBJ1-2; 11 bases are shared with TRBD1. The CDR3 is 14 amino acids. Germline V lookup: CDR1 MDHEN, CDR2 SYDVKM. J gave up 2 bases and V 7 bases, and 3 bases lay outside the gene matches. The CDR3 sequence: CASTRTGGNYGYTF. CDR3 DNA: TGTGCCAGCACCCGGACAGGGGGCAACTATGGCTACACCTTC.

The rearrangement uses TRBV27 and TRBJ1-1, with D possibly TRBD1 on 5 matching bases. The germline gives CDR1 MNHEY, CDR2 SMNVEV (reference sequence). The CDR3 has 13 amino acids. V lost 6 bases, J lost 2 bases, and 10 bases lay in between. The CDR3 spells CASSIQGNTEAFF. DNA for the CDR3: TGTGCCAGCAGCATCCAGGGAAACACTGAAGCTTTCTTT.